This TCR beta chain was retrieved from a study of T cell responses to AZD1222 COVID-19 vaccine. The table came from immunoSEQ multiplex PCR; TCRdb's copy has only in-frame clones and leaves some out. The data show some 79,000 clones, 80% to 90% seen once. Pooled together were second doses at about 4 or about 12 weeks. With 4 bases removed from V and 0 bases from J, the gap between germline ends came to 14 bases. CDR3 length: 15 amino acids. Per germline, CDR1 SGDLS and CDR2 YYNGEE. This chain joins TRBV9 and TRBJ2-7; a weak D match, TRBD2 (6 bases). The sequencing used peripheral blood, collected 28 days after the second AZD1222 dose. The clonotype originates from an adult who received the AZD1222 COVID-19 vaccine. CDR3 region: CASSPGTLPSYEQYF. CDR3 DNA: TGTGCCAGCAGCCCTGGGACTCTACCCTCCTACGAGCAGTACTTC.